This TCR beta chain stems from a study of spatial heterogeneity in lung cancer. TCRdb re-derived calls from the 5' RACE reads in MiXCR, one entry per CDR3 protein. The table records some 110,000 distinct CDR3 sequences, 12% of them present only once. Described time point: blood at routine non-recurrence follow-up after resection. Unsorted whole RNA of tumor, nontumor lung or frozen PBMC was sequenced. The CDR3 has 16 residues. Deletions cut 2 bases from V and 2 bases from J, with 15 bases between. Germline V CDR1 and CDR2: MDHEN, SYDVKM. This receptor was taken from a male donor with early-stage non-small cell lung cancer. The chain carries TRBV28 and TRBJ1-1; D is ambiguous. Sample: PBMCs, taken at follow-up. The CDR3 protein is CASSLSPLGSNTEAFF. The CDR3 nucleotides read TGTGCCAGCAGTTTAAGCCCCCTAGGCAGTAACACTGAAGCTTTCTTT.